A single sample gave rise to the 22 T cell receptor beta chains below, sequenced in a study of CD8+ T cells in alopecia areata. Reverse transcription of extracted RNA yielded cDNA, which provided the sequencing template. Clones were sequenced by immunoSEQ multiplex PCR, and TCRdb holds only the in-frame ones, with some missing. The profile shows about 69,000 clones, 55% to 75% of them singletons. This specimen consisted of CD8+ T cells sorted from blood, obtained at week 0. The receptors were gathered from a human donor with alopecia areata.

On this clone itself: The junction does not match germline at one end; this may be a read error. The chain couples TRBV7-9 to TRBJ2-6, with TRBD1 identical over 12 bases. Germline values: CDR1 SEHNR, CDR2 FQNEAQ (reference sequence). The CDR3 loop spans 18 amino acids. CDR3 protein: CASSPAGQGATGANVLTF. The CDR3 region has the DNA TGCGCCAGCAGCCCCGCGGGACAGGGGGCTACCGGGGCCAACGTCCTGACTTTC.

The chain uses TRBV13 and TRBJ2-1; maybe TRBD1 (5 bases). V dropped 6 bases and J dropped 6 bases, with 12 bases sitting between them. The germline V gene has CDR1 PRHDT and CDR2 FYEKMQ (reference sequence). The CDR3 extends over 13 amino acids. CDR3 region: CASSLGQSNEQFF. CDR3 DNA sequence: TGTGCCAGCAGTTTGGGGCAGTCCAATGAGCAGTTCTTC.

The chain carries TRBV27 and TRBJ2-7; 7 nucleotides line up with TRBD2. The V gene end was trimmed by 8 bases and the J gene end by 2 bases; junction bases not matched to a gene: 9. The V gene's germline CDR1 is MNHEY and CDR2 SMNVEV (reference sequence). The CDR3 spans 14 residues. CDR3 protein: CASGSLAETYEQYF. CDR3 DNA sequence: TGTGCCAGCGGATCCCTAGCGGAAACCTACGAGCAGTACTTC.

The chain has TRBV4-1 and TRBJ2-7; D uncertain. The CDR3 extends over 13 amino acids. Per germline, CDR1 MGHRA and CDR2 YSYEKL. The V and J ends lost 1 base and 4 bases respectively, with 8 bases between them. CDR3 residues: CASSQGYSYEQYF. The CDR3 nucleotides read TGCGCCAGCAGCCAAGGCTACTCGTACGAGCAGTACTTC.

This clone turned up a few times. The CDR3: CALEHRDRRLQETQYF. The CDR3 nucleotides are TGTGCCCTCGAACACCGGGACAGGAGACTCCAAGAGACCCAGTACTTC. This chain joins TRBV27 and TRBJ2-5, with 8 bases lining up with TRBD1. This CDR3 spans 16 amino acids. Unmatched junction bases numbered 15, after V lost 11 bases and J lost 1 base. Germline CDR1 MNHEY, CDR2 SMNVEV (reference sequence).

This rearrangement joins TRBV5-1 to TRBJ2-7; unclear D gene. V lost 0 bases and J 2 bases, leaving 3 bases between the germline ends. This CDR3 has 12 amino acids. CDR1 and CDR2 (germline): SGHRS, YFSETQ. CDR3 sequence: CASSLGAYEQYF. The CDR3 nucleotides are TGCGCCAGCAGCTTGGGGGCCTACGAGCAGTACTTC. Full variable domain (missing parts from reference TRBV5-1 and TRBJ2-7): KAGVTQTPRYLIKTRGQQVTLSCSPISGHRSVSWYQQTPGQGLQFLFEYFSETQRNKGNFPGRFSGRQFSNSRSEMNVSTLELGDSALYLCASSLGAYEQYFGPGTRLTVT.

This clone was counted a single time. The chain employs TRBV2 and TRBJ1-4; D possibly corresponds to TRBD1 (6 bases). The CDR3 length is 12 residues. V shed 6 bases and J shed 7 bases, with 9 bases lying between them. Looked up from germline, CDR1 is SNHLY and CDR2 is FYNNEI. CDR3 residues: CASRGGREKLFF. The DNA of the CDR3 is TGTGCCAGCAGAGGGGGACGTGAAAAACTGTTTTTT.

The chain carries TRBV4-1 and TRBJ2-7; the match to TRBD2 covers 8 bases. Germline CDR1 MGHRA, CDR2 YSYEKL. J gave up 1 base and V 2 bases, and 7 bases lay outside the gene matches. The CDR3 length is 16 residues. The CDR3 bases are TGCGCCAGCAGCCAACAACAAGCTAGCGGGTCCTACGAGCAGTACTTC. Protein sequence: CASSQQQASGSYEQYF.

The CDR3 protein is CSVVTLYEQYF. Written as DNA, the CDR3 is TGCAGCGTTGTGACCCTCTACGAGCAGTACTTC. This chain links TRBV29-1 with TRBJ2-7; no firm D call. Germline V gives CDR1 SQVTM, CDR2 ANQGSEA. The CDR3 covers 11 residues. Trimming removed 4 bases at V and 3 bases at J, with 7 bases between.

This clone was observed a few times. This rearrangement joins TRBV19 to TRBJ2-1; 7 bases are a match to TRBD2. CDR1 LNHDA and CDR2 SQIVND come from the germline V gene (reference sequence). V dropped 5 bases and J dropped 6; count of bases not matched to a gene: 1. The CDR3 is made up of 12 amino acids. CDR3: CASSPSGNEQFF. CDR3 DNA sequence: TGTGCCAGTAGTCCTAGCGGCAATGAGCAGTTCTTC.

This clone was counted a few times. The rearrangement uses TRBV5-1 and TRBJ1-2; tentative D call: TRBD1 (6 bases). The CDR3 has 13 residues. V lost 4 bases, J lost 2 bases, and 9 bases lay in between. The germline CDR1 and CDR2 sequences are SGHRS and YFSETQ. The CDR3 nucleotides are TGCGCCAGCAGCGGGACACCGAACTATGGCTACACCTTC. This codes for CASSGTPNYGYTF.

The chain employs TRBV7-9 and TRBJ1-6; D not resolved. V was shortened by 5 bases and J by 3 bases, with 14 bases between the two germline ends. Germline loops: CDR1 SEHNR, CDR2 FQNEAQ (reference sequence). CDR3 size: 16 residues. CDR3 DNA: TGTGCCAGCAGCCCCGGGATACCGGGCTATAATTCACCCCTCCACTTT. Translated, it gives CASSPGIPGYNSPLHF.

The CDR3 bases are TGTGCCACCAGCAGAGGATATGAAGCTTTCTTT. This gives the protein CATSRGYEAFF. The chain is built from TRBV15 and TRBJ1-1, with D uncertain. The V gene lost 1 base and the J gene lost 7 bases, with 4 bases spanning the gap. The CDR3 loop spans 11 amino acids. In germline, CDR1 is LNHNV, CDR2 YYDKDF (reference sequence).

The CDR3 DNA sequence: TGTGCCAGCAGCCAGGGGGCTCATGAAGCTTTCTTT. Its protein is CASSQGAHEAFF. V gene TRBV27 combines with J gene TRBJ1-1; 8 positions agree with TRBD1. CDR1 is MNHEY and CDR2 is SMNVEV in the germline V gene (reference sequence). CDR3 size: 12 residues. Losses at the gene ends were 6 bases for V and 7 bases for J; bases not matched to a gene: 4.

The chain links TRBV9 to TRBJ2-7; possible D gene TRBD2, 6 bases. There are 12 residues in the CDR3. The V end was cut by 4 bases, the J end by 7 bases, with 12 bases between. CDR1 SGDLS and CDR2 YYNGEE come from the germline V gene. Here the CDR3 reads CASSPHGREQYF. Written as DNA, the CDR3 is TGTGCCAGCAGCCCCCACGGGAGAGAGCAGTACTTC.

The V call is TRBV9, the J call TRBJ1-1; D call uncertain. With 0 bases removed from V and 0 bases from J, the gap between germline ends came to 6 bases. Germline V gives CDR1 SGDLS, CDR2 YYNGEE. CDR3 length: 14 residues. Here the CDR3 DNA reads TGTGCCAGCAGCGTAGGAAACATGAACACTGAAGCTTTCTTT. The encoded protein is CASSVGNMNTEAFF.

V is TRBV6-5 and J is TRBJ1-2; the D gene is possibly TRBD1 (6 bases). The CDR3 runs to 14 residues. Germline CDR1 reads MNHEY; CDR2 reads SVGAGI. Trimming shortened V by 5 bases and J by 4 bases, and 14 bases separated the two germline ends. CDR3 in amino acids: CASSKLQGVYGYTF. CDR3 sequence (DNA): TGTGCCAGCAGTAAACTACAGGGCGTCTATGGCTACACCTTC.

The chain employs TRBV19 and TRBJ2-2; D possibly uses TRBD1 or TRBD2 (6 bases each). Trimming stripped 1 base from V and 7 bases from J, with 16 bases between. This CDR3 is 16 amino acids long. Germline CDR1 is LNHDA and CDR2 is SQIVND (reference sequence). The CDR3 sequence: CASSIAEEGGHGELFF. The DNA for the CDR3 is TGTGCCAGTAGTATAGCCGAGGAGGGGGGCCACGGGGAGCTGTTTTTT.

The chain uses TRBV6-5 and TRBJ2-7; a weak D match, TRBD2 (6 bases). The CDR3 totals 16 residues. CDR1 MNHEY and CDR2 SVGAGI come from the germline V gene. With 2 bases removed from V and 3 bases from J, the gap between germline ends came to 17 bases. The CDR3 reads CASSYVTARDDYEQYF. The CDR3 DNA reads TGTGCCAGCAGTTACGTGACAGCGCGGGACGACTACGAGCAGTACTTC.

For this clone: One end of the junction does not line up with germline, which may come from a read error. The sample holds other DNA sequences that translate to the same CDR3. The CDR3 loop reads CASSLDPTFSYEQYF. As DNA, the CDR3 is TGTGCCAGCAGCTTAGATCCCACGTTCTCCTACGAGCAGTACTTC. This chain joins TRBV4-1 and TRBJ2-7, with unresolved D. The CDR3 length is 15 residues. Germline assignment: CDR1 MGHRA and CDR2 YSYEKL.

The chain employs TRBV13 and TRBJ2-1, with a weak D call TRBD2 (7 bases). V lost 8 bases and J lost 7, with 15 bases in between. Germline V gene lookup returns CDR1 PRHDT and CDR2 FYEKMQ (reference sequence). This CDR3 contains 13 residues. CDR3: CASGSRGGNEQFF. CDR3 in DNA: TGTGCCAGCGGCAGTAGGGGGGGAAATGAGCAGTTCTTC.

This rearrangement joins TRBV7-2 to TRBJ2-2; D ambiguous. The CDR3 is 12 residues long. V was pared by 5 bases and J by 6 bases, with 7 bases between. Germline CDR1 reads SGHTA; CDR2 reads FQGNSA. CDR3: CASSPVAGELFF. In nucleotides, the CDR3 is TGTGCCAGCAGCCCCGTTGCCGGGGAGCTGTTTTTT.